The clone carrying this T cell receptor beta chain was found once. Trimming at V came to 4 bases and at J to 1 base, leaving 4 bases not matched to a gene. Germline V lookup: CDR1 MGHRA, CDR2 YSYEKL. The CDR3 loop spans 15 amino acids. Profiled with immunoSEQ multiplex PCR; TCRdb holds only in-frame clones, not every one. The data hold tens of thousands of clones, with 90% observed a single time. This specimen belongs to a study of T cell changes during pregnancy in multiple sclerosis. The V gene is TRBV4-1, the J gene TRBJ1-1; 9 nucleotides line up with TRBD1. This sequence was found in a female donor in good health, enrolled as a control in a pregnancy study. The sequences come from CD4+ T cells from peripheral blood mononuclear cells, collected in the third trimester of pregnancy. CDR3 region: CASSPGTGWNTEAFF. The CDR3 DNA is TGCGCCAGCAGCCCTGGGACAGGGTGGAACACTGAAGCTTTCTTT.